This TCR beta chain was found in a study of T cell responses to AZD1222 COVID-19 vaccine. Findings and caveats of the study: Nearly half of spike-specific TCRs reportedly target variant regions that are unmutated in the B.1.351 and B.1.1.7 variants. Spike-specific TCR breadth rose after two AZD1222 doses, and depth rose as well.

Profiled with immunoSEQ multiplex PCR; TCRdb holds only in-frame clones, not every one. The profile shows around 78,000 clones, 75% to 90% of them singletons. With 6 bases clipped from V and 5 bases from J, the junction kept 1 base outside the gene matches. The length of the CDR3 is 12 residues. The germline CDR1 and CDR2 sequences are MGHDK and SYGVNS. This clone appeared a few times. The antigen is not known. The genes are TRBV25-1 and TRBJ2-7; TRBD2 matches 10 bases. Sequences were derived from peripheral blood, sampled 28 days after the second AZD1222 dose. This sequence was found in an adult who received the AZD1222 COVID-19 vaccine. The CDR3 reads CASRTSGHEQYF. The CDR3 region has the DNA TGTGCCAGCAGGACTAGCGGGCACGAGCAGTACTTC.